Following are 8 T cell receptor beta chains from one sample sequenced in a study of blood T cell repertoires in COVID-19. Produced via immunoSEQ multiplex PCR; TCRdb's table is partial and in-frame only. The table includes 110,000 or so clones, 80% to 90% detected once. Source material: peripheral blood. Receptor source: a human donor in a cohort sampled during active COVID-19.

The chain couples TRBV5-1 to TRBJ2-5; D is possibly TRBD1 (6 bases). This CDR3 comprises 11 residues. In germline, CDR1 is SGHRS, CDR2 YFSETQ. V shed 4 bases and J shed 13 bases, with 14 bases lying between them. The CDR3 spells CASSLQGPVYF. CDR3 nucleotide sequence: TGCGCCAGCAGCCTACAGGGACCCGTGTACTTC.

The chain joins TRBV20-1 to TRBJ2-5, with D hard to call. The CDR3 has 11 residues. Germline CDR1 and CDR2: DFQATT and SNEGSKA (reference sequence). V was trimmed by 6 bases and J by 2 bases, leaving 7 bases between them. In DNA, the CDR3 is TGCAGTGCAAAGCGTCAAGAGACCCAGTACTTC. Its protein product is CSAKRQETQYF.

CDR3 amino acids: CASSSTGSRGFKDTQYF. The CDR3, as DNA: TGCGCCAGCAGCTCGACAGGGTCCAGGGGGTTTAAGGATACGCAGTATTTT. This chain uses TRBV5-1 with TRBJ2-3, with 7 bases matching TRBD1. The trim removed 3 bases at V and 6 bases at J, leaving 16 bases unmatched. This CDR3 has 17 residues. Germline V CDR1 and CDR2: SGHRS, YFSETQ.

The chain has TRBV30 and TRBJ2-1; 11 bases align to TRBD2. Germline-derived CDR1 and CDR2 are GTSNPN and SVGIG (reference sequence). J gave up 6 bases and V 2 bases, and 9 bases lay outside the gene matches. There are 16 residues in the CDR3. CDR3 DNA: TGTGCCTGGAGTAGAAGAGTAGCGGGAGGGGTCAATGAGCAGTTCTTC. Translating gives CAWSRRVAGGVNEQFF.

The rearrangement uses TRBV28 and TRBJ1-2, with D possibly TRBD1 on 5 matching bases. Germline loops: CDR1 MDHEN, CDR2 SYDVKM. V lost 11 bases to trimming and J lost 2 bases, with 9 bases between them. The length of the CDR3 is 11 residues. CDR3 region: CASTGNYGYTF. Written as DNA, the CDR3 is TGTGCCTCAACAGGCAACTATGGCTACACCTTC.

This clone was seen a handful of times. The chain recombines TRBV19 with TRBJ1-3, with unresolved D. This CDR3 spans 14 amino acids. The V end was cut by 1 base, the J end by 2 bases, with 6 bases between. The germline V gene has CDR1 LNHDA and CDR2 SQIVND (reference sequence). The CDR3 sequence is CASSIAAAGNTIYF. In DNA form, the CDR3 reads TGTGCCAGTAGTATAGCTGCAGCTGGAAACACCATATATTTT.

This sequence joins TRBV7-8 and TRBJ1-2; TRBD1 matches at 7 bases. Looked up from germline, CDR1 is SGHVS and CDR2 is FQNEAQ. V gave up 5 bases and J gave up 2 bases; unmatched junction bases: 11. The CDR3 is 16 residues long. CDR3 DNA sequence: TGTGCCAGCAGCCTCGGACAGGCCCTGGAGAACTATGGCTACACCTTC. Translation gives CASSLGQALENYGYTF.

The CDR3 coding sequence is TGTGCCAGTAGTATAATCCGACAGGGCCGGGACACTGAAGCTTTCTTT. As protein: CASSIIRQGRDTEAFF. V and J are TRBV19 and TRBJ1-1; the match to TRBD1 covers 7 bases. Germline assignment: CDR1 LNHDA and CDR2 SQIVND (reference sequence). Trimming took 2 bases from V and 3 from J; bases not matched to a gene: 9. The CDR3 runs to 16 residues.